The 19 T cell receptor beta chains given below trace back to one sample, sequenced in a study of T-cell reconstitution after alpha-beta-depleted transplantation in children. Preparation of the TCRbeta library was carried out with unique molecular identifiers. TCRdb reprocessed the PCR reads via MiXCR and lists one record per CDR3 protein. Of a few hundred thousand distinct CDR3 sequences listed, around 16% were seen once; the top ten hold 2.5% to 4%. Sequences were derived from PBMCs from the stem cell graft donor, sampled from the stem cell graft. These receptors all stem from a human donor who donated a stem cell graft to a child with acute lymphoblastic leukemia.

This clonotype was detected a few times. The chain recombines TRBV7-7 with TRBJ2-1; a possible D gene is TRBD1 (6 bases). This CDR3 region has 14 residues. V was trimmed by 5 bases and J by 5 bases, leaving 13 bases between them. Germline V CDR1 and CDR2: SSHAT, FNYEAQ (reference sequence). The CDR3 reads CASSHLDRNNEQFF. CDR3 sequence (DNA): TGTGCCAGCAGCCACCTCGACAGGAACAATGAGCAGTTCTTC.

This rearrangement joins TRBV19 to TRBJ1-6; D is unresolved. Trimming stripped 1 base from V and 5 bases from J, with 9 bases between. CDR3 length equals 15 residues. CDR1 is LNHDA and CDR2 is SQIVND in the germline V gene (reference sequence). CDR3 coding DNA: TGTGCCAGTAGTATAGGGCAGACCGATAATTCACCCCTCCACTTT. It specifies CASSIGQTDNSPLHF.

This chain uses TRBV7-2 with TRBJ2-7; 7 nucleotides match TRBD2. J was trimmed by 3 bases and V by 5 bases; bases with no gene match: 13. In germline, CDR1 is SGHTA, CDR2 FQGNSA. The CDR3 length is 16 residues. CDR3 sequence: CASSRRPSGINYEQYF. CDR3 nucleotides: TGTGCCAGCAGCCGACGGCCCAGCGGGATAAACTACGAGCAGTACTTC.

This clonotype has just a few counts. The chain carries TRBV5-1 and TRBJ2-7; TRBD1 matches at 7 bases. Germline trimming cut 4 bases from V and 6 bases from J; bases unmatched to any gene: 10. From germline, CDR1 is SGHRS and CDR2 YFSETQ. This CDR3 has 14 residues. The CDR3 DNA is TGCGCCAGCAGCGAGGGGGCCCTAACGGGCGAGCAGTACTTC. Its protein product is CASSEGALTGEQYF.

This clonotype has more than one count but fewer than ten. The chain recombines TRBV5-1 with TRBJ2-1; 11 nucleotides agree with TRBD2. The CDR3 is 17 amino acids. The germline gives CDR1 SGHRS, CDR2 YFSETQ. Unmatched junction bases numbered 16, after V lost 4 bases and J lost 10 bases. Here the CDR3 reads CASSPHPGTSGGTEQFF. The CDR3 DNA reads TGCGCCAGCAGCCCCCACCCCGGGACTAGCGGTGGAACGGAGCAGTTCTTC.

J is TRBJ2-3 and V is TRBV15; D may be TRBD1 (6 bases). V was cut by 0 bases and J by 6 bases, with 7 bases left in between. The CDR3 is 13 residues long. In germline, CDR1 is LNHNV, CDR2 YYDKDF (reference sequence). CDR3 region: CATSRDQGDTQYF. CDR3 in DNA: TGTGCCACCAGCAGAGATCAGGGGGATACGCAGTATTTT.

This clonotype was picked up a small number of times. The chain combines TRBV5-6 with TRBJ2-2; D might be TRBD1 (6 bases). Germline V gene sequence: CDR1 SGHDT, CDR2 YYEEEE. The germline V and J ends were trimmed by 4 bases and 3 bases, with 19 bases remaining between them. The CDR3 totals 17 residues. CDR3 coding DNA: TGTGCCAGCAGCCAGCCGCGAGAGGGGGTATACACCGGGGAGCTGTTTTTT. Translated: CASSQPREGVYTGELFF.

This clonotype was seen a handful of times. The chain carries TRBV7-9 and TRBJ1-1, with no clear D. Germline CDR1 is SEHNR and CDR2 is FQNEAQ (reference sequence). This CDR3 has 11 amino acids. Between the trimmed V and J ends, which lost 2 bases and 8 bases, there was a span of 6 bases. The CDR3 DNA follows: TGTGCCAGCAGCTTATGGGTGGAAGCTTTCTTT. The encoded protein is CASSLWVEAFF.

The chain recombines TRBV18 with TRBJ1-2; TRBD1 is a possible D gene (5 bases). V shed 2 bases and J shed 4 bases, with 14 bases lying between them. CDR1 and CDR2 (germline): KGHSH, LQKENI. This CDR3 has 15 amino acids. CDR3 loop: CASSPYDRTIYGYTF. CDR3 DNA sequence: TGTGCCAGCTCACCATACGACAGAACGATCTATGGCTACACCTTC.

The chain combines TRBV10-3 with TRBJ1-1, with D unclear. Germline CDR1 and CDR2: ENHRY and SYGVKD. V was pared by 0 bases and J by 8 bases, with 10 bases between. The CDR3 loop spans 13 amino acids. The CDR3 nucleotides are TGTGCCATCAGTGAGTCCGGCAGCGTAGAAGCTTTCTTT. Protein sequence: CAISESGSVEAFF.

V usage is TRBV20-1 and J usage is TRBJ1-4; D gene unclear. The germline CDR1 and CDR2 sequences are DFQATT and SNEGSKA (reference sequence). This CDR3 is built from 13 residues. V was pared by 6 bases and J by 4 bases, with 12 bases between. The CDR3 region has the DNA TGCAGTGCCCCCAGGCGTCTTAATGAAAAACTGTTTTTT. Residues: CSAPRRLNEKLFF.

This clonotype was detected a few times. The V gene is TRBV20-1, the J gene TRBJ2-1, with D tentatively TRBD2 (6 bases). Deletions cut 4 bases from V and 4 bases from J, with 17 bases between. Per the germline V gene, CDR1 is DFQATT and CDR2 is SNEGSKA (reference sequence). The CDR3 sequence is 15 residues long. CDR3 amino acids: CSATPGRVPYNEQFF. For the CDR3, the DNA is TGCAGTGCTACCCCCGGGAGAGTACCTTACAATGAGCAGTTCTTC.

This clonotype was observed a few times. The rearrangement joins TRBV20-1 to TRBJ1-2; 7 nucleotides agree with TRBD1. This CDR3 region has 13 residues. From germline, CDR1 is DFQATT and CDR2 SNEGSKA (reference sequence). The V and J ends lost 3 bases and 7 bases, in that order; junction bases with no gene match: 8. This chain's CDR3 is CSASPTGAVGYTF. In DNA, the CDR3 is TGCAGTGCTAGCCCCACAGGGGCTGTTGGCTACACCTTC.

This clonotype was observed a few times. The CDR3 here is CASSSHRYNEQFF. CDR3 coding DNA: TGTGCCAGCAGTTCACACCGTTACAATGAGCAGTTCTTC. The chain employs TRBV6-5 and TRBJ2-1; D is uncertain. The CDR3 contains 13 residues. Germline V gives CDR1 MNHEY, CDR2 SVGAGI. Trimming left V 4 bases short and J 4 bases short, with 8 bases between.

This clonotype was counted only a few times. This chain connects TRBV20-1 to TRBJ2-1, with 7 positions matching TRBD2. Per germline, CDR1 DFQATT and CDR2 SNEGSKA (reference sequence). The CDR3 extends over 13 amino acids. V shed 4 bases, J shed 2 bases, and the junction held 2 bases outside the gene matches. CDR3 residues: CSANSGAYNEQFF. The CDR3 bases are TGCAGTGCTAACAGCGGGGCCTACAATGAGCAGTTCTTC.

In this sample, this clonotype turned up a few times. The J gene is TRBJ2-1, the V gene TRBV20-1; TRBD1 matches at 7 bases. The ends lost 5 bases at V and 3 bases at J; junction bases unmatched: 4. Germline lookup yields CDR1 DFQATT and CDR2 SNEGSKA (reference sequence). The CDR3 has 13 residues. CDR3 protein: CSAPGQNYNEQFF. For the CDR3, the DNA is TGCAGTGCTCCGGGACAGAACTACAATGAGCAGTTCTTC.

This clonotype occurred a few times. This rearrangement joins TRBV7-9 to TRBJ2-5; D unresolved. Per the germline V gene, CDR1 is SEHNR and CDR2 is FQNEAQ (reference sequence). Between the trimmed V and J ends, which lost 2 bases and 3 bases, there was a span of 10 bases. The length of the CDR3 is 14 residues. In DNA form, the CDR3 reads TGTGCCAGCAGCTTACCCGGACCCGAAGAGACCCAGTACTTC. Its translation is CASSLPGPEETQYF.

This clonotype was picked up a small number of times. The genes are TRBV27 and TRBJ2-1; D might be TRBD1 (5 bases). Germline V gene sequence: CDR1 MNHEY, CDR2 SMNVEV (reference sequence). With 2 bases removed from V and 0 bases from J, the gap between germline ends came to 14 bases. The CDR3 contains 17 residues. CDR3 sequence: CASSLRGWPSSYNEQFF. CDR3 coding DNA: TGTGCCAGCAGTTTAAGGGGCTGGCCAAGCTCCTACAATGAGCAGTTCTTC.

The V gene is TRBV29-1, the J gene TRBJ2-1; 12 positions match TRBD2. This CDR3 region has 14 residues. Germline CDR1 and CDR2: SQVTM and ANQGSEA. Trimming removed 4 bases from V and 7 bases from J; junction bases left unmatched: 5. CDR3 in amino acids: CSVGGLAGRNEQFF. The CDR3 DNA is TGCAGCGTTGGGGGACTAGCGGGCCGAAATGAGCAGTTCTTC.